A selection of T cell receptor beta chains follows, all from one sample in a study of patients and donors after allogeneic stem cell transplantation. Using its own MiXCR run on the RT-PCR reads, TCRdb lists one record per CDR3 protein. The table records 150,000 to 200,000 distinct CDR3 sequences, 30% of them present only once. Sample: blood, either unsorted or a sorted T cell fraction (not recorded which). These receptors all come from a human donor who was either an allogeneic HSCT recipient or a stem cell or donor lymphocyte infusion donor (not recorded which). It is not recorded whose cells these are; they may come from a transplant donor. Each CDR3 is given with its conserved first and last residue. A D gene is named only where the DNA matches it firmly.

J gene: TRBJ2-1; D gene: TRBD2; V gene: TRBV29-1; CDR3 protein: CSVTQTSGAYNEQFF
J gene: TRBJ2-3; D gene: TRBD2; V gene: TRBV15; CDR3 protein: CATSSGLAIRSTDTQYF
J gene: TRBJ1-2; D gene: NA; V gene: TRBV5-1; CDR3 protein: CASSLERNYGYTF
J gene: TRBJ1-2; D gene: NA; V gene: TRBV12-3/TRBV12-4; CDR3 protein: CASTPPGGDGYTF
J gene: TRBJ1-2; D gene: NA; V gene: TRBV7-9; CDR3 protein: CASSPPGGYGYTF
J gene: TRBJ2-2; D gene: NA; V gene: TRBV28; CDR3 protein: CASIKAGRRSGELFF
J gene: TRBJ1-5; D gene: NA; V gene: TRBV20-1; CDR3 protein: CSAGRDINQPQHF
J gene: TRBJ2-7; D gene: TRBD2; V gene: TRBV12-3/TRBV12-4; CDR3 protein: CASSSSGSTYEQYF
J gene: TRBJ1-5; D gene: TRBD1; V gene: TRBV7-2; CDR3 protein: CASSLGRSRGVAQPQHF
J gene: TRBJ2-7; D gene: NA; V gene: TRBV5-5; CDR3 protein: CASSLGPGTTYEQYF
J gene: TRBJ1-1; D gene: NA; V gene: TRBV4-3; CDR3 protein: CASSQGLAVNSEAFF
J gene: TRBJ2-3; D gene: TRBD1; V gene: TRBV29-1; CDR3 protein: CSATGVWESTDTQYF